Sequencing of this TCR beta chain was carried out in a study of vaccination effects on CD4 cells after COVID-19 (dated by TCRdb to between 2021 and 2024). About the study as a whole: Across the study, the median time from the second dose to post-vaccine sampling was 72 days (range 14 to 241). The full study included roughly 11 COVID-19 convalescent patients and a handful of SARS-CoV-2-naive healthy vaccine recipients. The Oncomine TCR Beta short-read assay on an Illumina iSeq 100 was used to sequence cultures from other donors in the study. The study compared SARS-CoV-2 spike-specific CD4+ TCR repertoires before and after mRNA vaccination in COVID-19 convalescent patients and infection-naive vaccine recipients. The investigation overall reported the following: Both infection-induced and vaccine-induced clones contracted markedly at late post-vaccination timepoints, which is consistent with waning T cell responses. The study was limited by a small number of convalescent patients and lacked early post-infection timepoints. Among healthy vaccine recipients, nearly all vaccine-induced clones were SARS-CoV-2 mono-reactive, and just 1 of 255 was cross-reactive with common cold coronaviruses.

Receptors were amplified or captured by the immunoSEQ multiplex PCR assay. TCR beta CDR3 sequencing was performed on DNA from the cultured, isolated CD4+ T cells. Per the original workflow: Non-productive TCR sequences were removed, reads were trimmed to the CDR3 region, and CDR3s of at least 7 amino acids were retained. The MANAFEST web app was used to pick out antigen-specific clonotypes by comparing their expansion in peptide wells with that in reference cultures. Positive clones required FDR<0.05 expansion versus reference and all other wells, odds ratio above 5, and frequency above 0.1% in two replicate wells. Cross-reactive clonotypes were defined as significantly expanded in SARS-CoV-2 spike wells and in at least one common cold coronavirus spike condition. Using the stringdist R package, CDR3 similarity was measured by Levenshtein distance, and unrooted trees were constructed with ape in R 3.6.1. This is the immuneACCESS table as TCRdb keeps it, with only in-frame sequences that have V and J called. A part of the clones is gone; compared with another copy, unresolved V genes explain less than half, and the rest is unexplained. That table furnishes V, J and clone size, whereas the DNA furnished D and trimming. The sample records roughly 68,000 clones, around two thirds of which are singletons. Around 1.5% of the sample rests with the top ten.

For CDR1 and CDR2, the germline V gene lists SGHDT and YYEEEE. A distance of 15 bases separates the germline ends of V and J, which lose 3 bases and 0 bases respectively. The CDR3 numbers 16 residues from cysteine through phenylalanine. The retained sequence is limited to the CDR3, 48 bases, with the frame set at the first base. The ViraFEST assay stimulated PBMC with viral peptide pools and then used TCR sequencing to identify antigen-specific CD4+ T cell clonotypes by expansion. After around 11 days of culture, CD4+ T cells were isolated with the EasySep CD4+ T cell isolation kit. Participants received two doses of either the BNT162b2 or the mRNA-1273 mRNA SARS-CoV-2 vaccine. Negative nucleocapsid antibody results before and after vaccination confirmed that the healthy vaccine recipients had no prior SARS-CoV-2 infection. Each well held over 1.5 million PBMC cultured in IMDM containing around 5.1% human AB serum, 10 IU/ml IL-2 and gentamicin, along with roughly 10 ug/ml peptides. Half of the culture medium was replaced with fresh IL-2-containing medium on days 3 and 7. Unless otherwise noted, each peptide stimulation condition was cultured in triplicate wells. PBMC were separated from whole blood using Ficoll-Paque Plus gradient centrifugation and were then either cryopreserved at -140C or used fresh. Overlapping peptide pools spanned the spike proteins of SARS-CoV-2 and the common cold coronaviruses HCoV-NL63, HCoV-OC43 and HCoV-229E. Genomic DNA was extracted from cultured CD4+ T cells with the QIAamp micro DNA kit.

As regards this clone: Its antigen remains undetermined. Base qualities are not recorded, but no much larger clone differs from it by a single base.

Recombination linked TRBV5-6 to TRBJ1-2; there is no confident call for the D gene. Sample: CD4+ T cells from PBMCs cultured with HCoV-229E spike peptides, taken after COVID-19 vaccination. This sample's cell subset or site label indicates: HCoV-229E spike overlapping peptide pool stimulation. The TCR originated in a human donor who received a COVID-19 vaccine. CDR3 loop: CASSSKPTGTNYGYTF. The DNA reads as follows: TGTGCCAGCAGCTCAAAACCGACGGGCACTAACTATGGCTACACCTTC.